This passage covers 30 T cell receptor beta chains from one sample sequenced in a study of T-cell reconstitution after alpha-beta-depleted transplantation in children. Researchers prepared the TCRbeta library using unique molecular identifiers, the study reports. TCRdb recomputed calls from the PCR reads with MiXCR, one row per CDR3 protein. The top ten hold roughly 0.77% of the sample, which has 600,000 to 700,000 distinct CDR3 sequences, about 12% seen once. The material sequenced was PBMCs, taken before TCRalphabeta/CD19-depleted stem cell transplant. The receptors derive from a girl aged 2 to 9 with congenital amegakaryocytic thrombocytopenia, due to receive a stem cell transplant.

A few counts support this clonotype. The CDR3 nucleotides read TGTGCCAGCAGCTTGTCAGGTGGCCTGAGTGAGCAGTTCTTC. Translation: CASSLSGGLSEQFF. The chain has TRBV7-9 and TRBJ2-1; no clear D gene. The CDR3 runs 14 residues. Between the trimmed V and J ends, which lost 3 bases and 9 bases, there was a span of 15 bases. The germline V gene encodes CDR1 SEHNR and CDR2 FQNEAQ (reference sequence).

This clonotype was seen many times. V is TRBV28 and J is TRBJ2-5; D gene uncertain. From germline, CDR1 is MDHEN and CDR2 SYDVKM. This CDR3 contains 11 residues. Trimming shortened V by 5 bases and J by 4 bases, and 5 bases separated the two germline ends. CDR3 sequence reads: CASSKGETQYF. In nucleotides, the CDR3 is TGTGCCAGCAGTAAGGGAGAGACCCAGTACTTC.

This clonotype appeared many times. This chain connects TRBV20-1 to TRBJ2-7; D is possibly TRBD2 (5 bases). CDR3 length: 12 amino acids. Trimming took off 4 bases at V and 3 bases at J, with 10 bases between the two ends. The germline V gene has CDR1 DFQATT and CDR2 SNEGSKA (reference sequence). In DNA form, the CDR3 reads TGCAGTGCTACCCGCGACTACTACGAGCAGTACTTC. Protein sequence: CSATRDYYEQYF.

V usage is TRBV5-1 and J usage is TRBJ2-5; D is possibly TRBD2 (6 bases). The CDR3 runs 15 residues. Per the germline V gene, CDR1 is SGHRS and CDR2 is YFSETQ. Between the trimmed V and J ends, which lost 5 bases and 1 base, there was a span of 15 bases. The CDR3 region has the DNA TGCGCCAGCAGTCTCGACGGGAGTGCCCAAGAGACCCAGTACTTC. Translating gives CASSLDGSAQETQYF.

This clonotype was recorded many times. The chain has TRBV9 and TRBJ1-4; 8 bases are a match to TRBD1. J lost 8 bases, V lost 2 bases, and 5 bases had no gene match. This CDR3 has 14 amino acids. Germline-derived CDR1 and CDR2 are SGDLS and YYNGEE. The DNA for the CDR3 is TGTGCCAGCAGCGTCGGACAGGGTAACGAAAAACTGTTTTTT. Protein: CASSVGQGNEKLFF.

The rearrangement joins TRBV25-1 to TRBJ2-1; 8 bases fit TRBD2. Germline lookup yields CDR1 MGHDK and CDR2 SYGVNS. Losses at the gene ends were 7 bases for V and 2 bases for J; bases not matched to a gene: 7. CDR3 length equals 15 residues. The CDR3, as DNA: TGTGCCAGCATAAATACGGGAGGGGCCTACAATGAGCAGTTCTTC. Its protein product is CASINTGGAYNEQFF.

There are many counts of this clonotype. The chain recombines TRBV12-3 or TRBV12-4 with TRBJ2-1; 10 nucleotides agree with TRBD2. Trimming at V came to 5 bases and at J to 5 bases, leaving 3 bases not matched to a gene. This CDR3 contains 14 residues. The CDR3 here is CASSQREGHNEQFF. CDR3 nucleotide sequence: TGTGCCAGCAGTCAGCGGGAGGGCCACAATGAGCAGTTCTTC.

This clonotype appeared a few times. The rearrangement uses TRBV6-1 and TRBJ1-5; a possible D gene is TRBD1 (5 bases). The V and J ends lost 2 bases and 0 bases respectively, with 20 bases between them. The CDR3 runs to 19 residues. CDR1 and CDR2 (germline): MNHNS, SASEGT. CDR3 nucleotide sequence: TGTGCCAGCAGTGAACGGACAAGTCAACTCCGTTATAGCAATCAGCCCCAGCATTTT. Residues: CASSERTSQLRYSNQPQHF.

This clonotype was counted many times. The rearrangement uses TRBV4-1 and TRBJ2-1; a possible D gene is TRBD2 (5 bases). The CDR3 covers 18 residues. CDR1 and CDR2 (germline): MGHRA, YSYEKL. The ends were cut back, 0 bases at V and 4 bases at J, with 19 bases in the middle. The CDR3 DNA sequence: TGCGCCAGCAGCCAAGATTGGAGCGGATACGACTCTTACAATGAGCAGTTCTTC. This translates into CASSQDWSGYDSYNEQFF.

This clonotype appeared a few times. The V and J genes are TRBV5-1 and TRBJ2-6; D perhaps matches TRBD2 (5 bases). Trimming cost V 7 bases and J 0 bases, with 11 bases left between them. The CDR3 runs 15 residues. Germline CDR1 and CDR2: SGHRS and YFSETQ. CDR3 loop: CASRWESSGANVLTF. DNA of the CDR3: TGCGCCAGCCGTTGGGAGAGCTCTGGGGCCAACGTCCTGACTTTC.

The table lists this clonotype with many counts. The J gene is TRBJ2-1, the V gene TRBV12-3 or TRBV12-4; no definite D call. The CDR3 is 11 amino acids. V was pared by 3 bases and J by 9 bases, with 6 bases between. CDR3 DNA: TGTGCCAGCAGTTTCGGCATTGAGCAGTTCTTC. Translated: CASSFGIEQFF.

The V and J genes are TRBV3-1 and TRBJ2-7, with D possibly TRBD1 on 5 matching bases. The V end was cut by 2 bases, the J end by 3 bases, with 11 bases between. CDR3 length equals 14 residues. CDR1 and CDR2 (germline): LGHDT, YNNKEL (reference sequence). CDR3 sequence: CASSQQGIDYEQYF. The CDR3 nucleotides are TGTGCCAGCAGCCAACAGGGAATTGACTACGAGCAGTACTTC.

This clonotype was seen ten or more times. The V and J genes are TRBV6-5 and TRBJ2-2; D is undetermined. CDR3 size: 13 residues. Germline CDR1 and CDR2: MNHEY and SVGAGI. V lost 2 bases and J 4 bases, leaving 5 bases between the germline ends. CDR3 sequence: CASSYPSTGELFF. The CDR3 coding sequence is TGTGCCAGCAGTTACCCCTCCACCGGGGAGCTGTTTTTT.

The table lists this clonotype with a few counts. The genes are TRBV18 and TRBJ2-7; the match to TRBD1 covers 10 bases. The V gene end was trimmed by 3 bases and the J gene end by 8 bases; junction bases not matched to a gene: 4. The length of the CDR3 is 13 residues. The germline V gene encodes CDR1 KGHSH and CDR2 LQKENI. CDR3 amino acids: CASSPGQGDKQYF. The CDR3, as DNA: TGTGCCAGCTCACCTGGACAGGGGGACAAGCAGTACTTC.

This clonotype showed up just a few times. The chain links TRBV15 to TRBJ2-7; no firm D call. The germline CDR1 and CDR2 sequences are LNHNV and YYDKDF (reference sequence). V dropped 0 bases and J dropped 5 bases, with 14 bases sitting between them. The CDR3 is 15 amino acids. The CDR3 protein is CATSRDASAGHEQYF. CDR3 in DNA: TGTGCCACCAGCAGAGATGCGAGCGCCGGTCACGAGCAGTACTTC.

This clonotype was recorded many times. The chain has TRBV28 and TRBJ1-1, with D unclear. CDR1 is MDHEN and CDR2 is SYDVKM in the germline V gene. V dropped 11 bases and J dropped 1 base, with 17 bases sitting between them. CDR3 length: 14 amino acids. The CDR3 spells CAAYTPGQNTEAFF. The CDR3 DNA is TGTGCCGCCTATACACCCGGGCAGAACACTGAAGCTTTCTTT.

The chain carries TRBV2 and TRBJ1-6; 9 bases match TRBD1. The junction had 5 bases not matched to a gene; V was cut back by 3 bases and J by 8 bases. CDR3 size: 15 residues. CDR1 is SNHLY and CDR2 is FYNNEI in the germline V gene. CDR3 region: CASSDLDRGDSPLHF. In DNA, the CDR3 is TGTGCCAGCAGTGACCTGGACAGGGGAGATTCACCCCTCCACTTT.

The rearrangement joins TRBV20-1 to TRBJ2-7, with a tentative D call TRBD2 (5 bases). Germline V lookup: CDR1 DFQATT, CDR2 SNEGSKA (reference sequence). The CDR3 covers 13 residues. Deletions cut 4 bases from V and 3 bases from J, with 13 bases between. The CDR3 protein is CSATRRGFYEQYF. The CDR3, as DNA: TGCAGTGCTACCCGGAGAGGGTTCTACGAGCAGTACTTC.

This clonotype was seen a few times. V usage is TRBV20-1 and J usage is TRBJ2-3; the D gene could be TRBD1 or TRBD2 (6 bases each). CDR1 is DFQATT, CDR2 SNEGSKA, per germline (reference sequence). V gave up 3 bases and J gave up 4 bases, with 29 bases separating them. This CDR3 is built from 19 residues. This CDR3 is CSASGGGTPPPGGADTQYF. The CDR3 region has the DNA TGCAGTGCTAGCGGTGGCGGGACTCCCCCCCCCGGGGGCGCAGATACGCAGTATTTT.

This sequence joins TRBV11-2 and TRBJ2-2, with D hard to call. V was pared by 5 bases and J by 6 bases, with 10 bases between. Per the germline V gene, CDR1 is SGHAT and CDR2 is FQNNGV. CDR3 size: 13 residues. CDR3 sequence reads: CASSHLIAGELFF. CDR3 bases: TGTGCCAGCAGCCACCTGATAGCCGGGGAGCTGTTTTTT. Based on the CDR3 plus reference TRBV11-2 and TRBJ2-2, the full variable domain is EAGVAQSPRYKIIEKRQSVAFWCNPISGHATLYWYQQILGQGPKLLIQFQNNGVVDDSQLPKDRFSAERLKGVDSTLKIQPAKLEDSAVYLCASSHLIAGELFFGEGSRLTVL.

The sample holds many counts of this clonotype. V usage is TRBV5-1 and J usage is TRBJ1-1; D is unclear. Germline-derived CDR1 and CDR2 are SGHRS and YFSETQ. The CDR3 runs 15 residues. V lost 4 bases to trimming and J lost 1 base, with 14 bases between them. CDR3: CASSADTWRNTEAFF. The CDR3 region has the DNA TGCGCCAGCAGCGCCGATACGTGGAGGAACACTGAAGCTTTCTTT.

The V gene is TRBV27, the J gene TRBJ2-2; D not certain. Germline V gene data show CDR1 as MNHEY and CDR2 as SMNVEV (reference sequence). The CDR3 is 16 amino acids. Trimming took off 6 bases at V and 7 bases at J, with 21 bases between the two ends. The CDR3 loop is CASRPGSWQSGGELFF. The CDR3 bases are TGTGCCAGCAGGCCCGGCAGTTGGCAAAGTGGCGGGGAGCTGTTTTTT.

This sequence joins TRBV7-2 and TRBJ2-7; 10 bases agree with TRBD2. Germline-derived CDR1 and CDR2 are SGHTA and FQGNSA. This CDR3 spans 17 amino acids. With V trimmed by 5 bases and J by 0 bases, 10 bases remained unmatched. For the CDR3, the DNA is TGTGCCAGCAGCCGTTCCCCTAGCGGGAGAAGCTCCTACGAGCAGTACTTC. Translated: CASSRSPSGRSSYEQYF. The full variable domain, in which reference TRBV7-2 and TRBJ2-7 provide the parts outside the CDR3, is GAGVSQSPSNKVTEKGKDVELRCDPISGHTALYWYRQSLGQGLEFLIYFQGNSAPDKSGLPSDRFSAERTGGSVSTLTIQRTQQEDSAVYLCASSRSPSGRSSYEQYFGPGTRLTVT.

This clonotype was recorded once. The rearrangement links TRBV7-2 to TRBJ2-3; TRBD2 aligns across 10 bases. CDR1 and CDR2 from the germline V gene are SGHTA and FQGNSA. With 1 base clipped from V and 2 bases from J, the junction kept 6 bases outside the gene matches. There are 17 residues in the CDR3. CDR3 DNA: TGTGCCAGCAGCTTAGTGGTACTAGCGGGGATCACAGATACGCAGTATTTT. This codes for CASSLVVLAGITDTQYF.

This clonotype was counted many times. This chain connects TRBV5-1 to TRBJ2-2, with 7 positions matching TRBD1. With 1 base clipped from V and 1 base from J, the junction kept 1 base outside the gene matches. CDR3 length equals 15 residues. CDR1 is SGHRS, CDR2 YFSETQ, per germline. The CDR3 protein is CASSLWTGNTGELFF. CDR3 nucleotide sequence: TGCGCCAGCAGCTTGTGGACAGGGAACACCGGGGAGCTGTTTTTT.

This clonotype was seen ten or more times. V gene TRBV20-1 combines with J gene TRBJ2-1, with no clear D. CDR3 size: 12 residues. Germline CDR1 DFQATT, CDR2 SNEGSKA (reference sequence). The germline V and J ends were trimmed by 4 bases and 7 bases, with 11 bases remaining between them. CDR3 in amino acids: CSATTDVNEQFF. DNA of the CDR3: TGCAGTGCTACAACGGACGTAAATGAGCAGTTCTTC.

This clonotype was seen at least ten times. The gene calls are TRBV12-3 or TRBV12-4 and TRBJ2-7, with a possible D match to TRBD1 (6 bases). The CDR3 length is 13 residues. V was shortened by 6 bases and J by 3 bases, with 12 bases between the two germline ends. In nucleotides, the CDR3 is TGTGCCAGCAGCGTACAGGGTTACTACGAGCAGTACTTC. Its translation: CASSVQGYYEQYF.

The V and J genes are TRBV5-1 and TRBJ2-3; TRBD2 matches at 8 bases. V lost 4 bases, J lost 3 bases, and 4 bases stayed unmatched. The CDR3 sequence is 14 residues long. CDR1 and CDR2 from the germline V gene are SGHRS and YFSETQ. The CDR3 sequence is CASSGSGTTDTQYF. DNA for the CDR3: TGCGCCAGCAGCGGTAGCGGGACAACAGATACGCAGTATTTT.

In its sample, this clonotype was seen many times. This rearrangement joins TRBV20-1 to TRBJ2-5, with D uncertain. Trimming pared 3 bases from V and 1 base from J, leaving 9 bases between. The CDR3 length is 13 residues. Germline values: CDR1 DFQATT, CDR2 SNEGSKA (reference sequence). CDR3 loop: CSARYQIQETQYF. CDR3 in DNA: TGCAGTGCTAGGTACCAGATCCAAGAGACCCAGTACTTC.

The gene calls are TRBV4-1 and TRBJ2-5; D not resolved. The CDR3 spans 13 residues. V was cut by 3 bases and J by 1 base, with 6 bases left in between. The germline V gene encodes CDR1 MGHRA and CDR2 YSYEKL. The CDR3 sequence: CASSQIGQETQYF. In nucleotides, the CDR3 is TGCGCCAGCAGCCAGATTGGCCAAGAGACCCAGTACTTC.